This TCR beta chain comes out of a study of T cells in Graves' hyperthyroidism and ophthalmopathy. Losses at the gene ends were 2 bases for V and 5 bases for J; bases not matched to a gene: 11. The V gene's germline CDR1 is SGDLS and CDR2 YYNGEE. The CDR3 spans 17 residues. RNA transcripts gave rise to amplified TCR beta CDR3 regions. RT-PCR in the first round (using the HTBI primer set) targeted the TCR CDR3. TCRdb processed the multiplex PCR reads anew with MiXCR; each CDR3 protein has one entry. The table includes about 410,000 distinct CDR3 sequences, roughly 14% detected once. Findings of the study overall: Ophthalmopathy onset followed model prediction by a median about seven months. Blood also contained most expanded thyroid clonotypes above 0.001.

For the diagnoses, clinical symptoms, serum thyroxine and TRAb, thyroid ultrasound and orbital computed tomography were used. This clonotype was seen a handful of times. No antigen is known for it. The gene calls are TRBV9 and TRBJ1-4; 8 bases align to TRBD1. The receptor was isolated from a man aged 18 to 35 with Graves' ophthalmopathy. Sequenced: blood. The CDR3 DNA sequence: TGTGCCAGCAGCGTGAGTTGGGGACAGGCCTGGAATGAAAAACTGTTTTTT. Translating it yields CASSVSWGQAWNEKLFF. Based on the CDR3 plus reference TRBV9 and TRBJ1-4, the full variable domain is DSGVTQTPKHLITATGQRVTLRCSPRSGDLSVYWYQQSLDQGLQFLIQYYNGEERAKGNILERFSAQQFPDLHSELNLSSLELGDSALYFCASSVSWGQAWNEKLFFGSGTQLSVL.